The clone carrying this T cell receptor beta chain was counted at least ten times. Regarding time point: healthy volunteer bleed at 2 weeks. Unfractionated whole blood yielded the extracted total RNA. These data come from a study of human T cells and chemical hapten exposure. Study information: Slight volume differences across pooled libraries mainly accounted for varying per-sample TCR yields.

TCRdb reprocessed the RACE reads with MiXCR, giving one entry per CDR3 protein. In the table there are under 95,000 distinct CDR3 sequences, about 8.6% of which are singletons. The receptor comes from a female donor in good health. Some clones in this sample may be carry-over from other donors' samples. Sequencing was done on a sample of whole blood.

The CDR3 is CSARVGGREYTGELFF. In DNA, the CDR3 is TGCAGTGCTAGAGTAGGCGGGAGAGAATACACCGGGGAGCTGTTTTTT. The gene calls are TRBV20-1 and TRBJ2-2; 7 positions match TRBD2. This CDR3 spans 16 amino acids. V was pared by 1 base and J by 3 bases, with 8 bases of the junction left unmatched. From germline, CDR1 is DFQATT and CDR2 SNEGSKA (reference sequence).